The clone carrying this TCR beta chain was counted at least ten times. Its specificity is not known. This sample was taken from a study of CD8+CD57+ T cells in acquired aplastic anemia. On the study more broadly: Sorted CD4+ and CD8+ cells gave a mean 3.2 ug DNA, range about 0.2 to 27.4 ug. Study observations and caveats: Between patients and controls, approximately 29 CD8+ CDR3 sequences were found in common.

Germline assignment: CDR1 SGHRS and CDR2 YFSETQ. The V end lost 6 bases, the J end lost 0 bases, and 12 bases lay between the germline ends. This CDR3 contains 14 residues. Sequencing involved patients with CD8+CD57+ cell expansion previously shown by flow cytometry. Among the patients, all had severe acquired aplastic anemia. The study profiled TCR beta VDJ and CDR3 using genomic DNA as template. TCRdb re-analysed the reads in MiXCR, keeping a single row per CDR3 protein. The sample shows roughly 500,000 distinct CDR3 sequences, around 33% of them seen only once. The sample was sorted CD4+, CD8+, or CD8+CD57+ T cells (not recorded which) from PBMCs. This receptor was taken from a human donor with aplastic anemia. The rearrangement joins TRBV5-1 to TRBJ1-1; tentative D call: TRBD1 (5 bases). CDR3 sequence reads: CASTPTEMNTEAFF. DNA of the CDR3: TGCGCCAGCACACCGACAGAGATGAACACTGAAGCTTTCTTT.